One and the same sample provided the 32 T cell receptor beta chains below, sequenced in a study of T cells in Graves' hyperthyroidism and ophthalmopathy. There were TCR beta CDR3 regions amplified from RNA transcripts. TCR CDR3 regions were first amplified by RT-PCR with HTBI primers. Using its own MiXCR run on the multiplex PCR reads, TCRdb lists one record per CDR3 protein. The table includes over 700,000 distinct CDR3 sequences, approximately 40% detected once. What was sequenced was blood. Receptors originate from a middle-aged woman with Graves' hyperthyroidism.

The chain is built from TRBV11-1 and TRBJ2-5; 9 nucleotides line up with TRBD1. The CDR3 spans 16 residues. Germline CDR1 is SGHAT and CDR2 is FQDESV (reference sequence). V dropped 4 bases and J dropped 2; count of bases not matched to a gene: 8. CDR3 amino acids: CASSYYSGTGQETQYF. The DNA for the CDR3 is TGTGCCAGCAGCTATTATTCCGGGACAGGGCAAGAGACCCAGTACTTC.

This clonotype appeared once. The CDR3 ends on some other residue instead of the conserved phenylalanine or tryptophan, so this is likely a read error. The chain is built from TRBV9 and TRBJ1-6, with 9 bases that match TRBD1. V lost 7 bases, J lost 7 bases, and 3 bases stayed unmatched. This CDR3 comprises 13 residues. CDR1 SGDLS and CDR2 YYNGEE come from the germline V gene. CDR3 coding DNA: TGTGCCAGCCGAGGGACAGGGAATTCACCCCTCCACCTT. Residues: CASRGTGNSPLHL.

The chain carries TRBV7-2 and TRBJ2-7, with 10 bases identical to TRBD1. This CDR3 is 14 amino acids long. Germline V lookup: CDR1 SGHTA, CDR2 FQGNSA. The trim removed 5 bases at V and 6 bases at J, leaving 7 bases unmatched. In DNA, the CDR3 is TGTGCCAGCAGCCACCGGGACAGGGGAGGCGAGCAGTACTTC. Protein product: CASSHRDRGGEQYF.

This clonotype was detected only once. A much more abundant neighbour one base away suggests this may be a read error. Because the CDR3 is missing its conserved closing phenylalanine or tryptophan, this is likely a read error. The chain has TRBV9 and TRBJ2-7; D may match TRBD1 or TRBD2 (5 bases each). Looked up from germline, CDR1 is SGDLS and CDR2 is YYNGEE. The CDR3 is 14 residues long. Trimming stripped 4 bases from V and 2 bases from J, with 13 bases between. The CDR3 region has the DNA TGTGCCAGCAGCTTCCCCGGGACGGCCTACGAGCAGTACCTC. Encoded protein: CASSFPGTAYEQYL.

This sequence joins TRBV18 and TRBJ2-6; no firm D call. This CDR3 comprises 14 residues. The V and J ends lost 4 bases and 3 bases respectively, with 7 bases between them. In germline, CDR1 is KGHSH, CDR2 LQKENI. The CDR3 sequence: CASSHKYGANVLTF. CDR3 DNA: TGTGCCAGCTCACATAAATATGGGGCCAACGTCCTGACTTTC.

This clonotype was counted between two and nine times. The V call is TRBV6-6, the J call TRBJ1-2; the match to TRBD1 covers 7 bases. After removal of 7 bases from V and 3 bases from J, the junction contained 2 bases not matched to a gene. The CDR3 covers 12 residues. Germline values: CDR1 MNHNY, CDR2 SVGAGI (reference sequence). The CDR3 sequence: CASTRGDYGYTF. The DNA of the CDR3 is TGTGCCAGCACCAGGGGGGACTATGGCTACACCTTC.

This clonotype has just a few counts. The J gene is TRBJ2-7, the V gene TRBV19, with 10 positions matching TRBD1. From germline, CDR1 is LNHDA and CDR2 SQIVND (reference sequence). After removal of 10 bases from V and 5 bases from J, the junction contained 11 bases not matched to a gene. This CDR3 has 14 residues. CDR3: CATKRGTGAHEQYF. CDR3 sequence (DNA): TGTGCCACCAAGAGAGGGACAGGGGCCCACGAGCAGTACTTC.

The V gene is TRBV6-5, the J gene TRBJ1-2; D unclear. V was trimmed by 4 bases and J by 8 bases, leaving 14 bases between them. Germline values: CDR1 MNHEY, CDR2 SVGAGI. CDR3 length: 13 amino acids. CDR3 nucleotides: TGTGCCAGCAGTTCCATACGGGTCTGGGGCTACACCTTC. This gives the protein CASSSIRVWGYTF.

The chain has TRBV7-9 and TRBJ2-2, with D perhaps TRBD1 (6 bases). CDR1 and CDR2 from the germline V gene are SEHNR and FQNEAQ (reference sequence). This CDR3 region has 17 residues. Trimming removed 0 bases from V and 0 bases from J, with 11 bases in between. CDR3 in amino acids: CASSLAGQSPNTGELFF. Written as DNA, the CDR3 is TGTGCCAGCAGCTTAGCAGGACAGTCCCCGAACACCGGGGAGCTGTTTTTT.

This clonotype has just a few counts. The chain links TRBV11-2 to TRBJ2-5; 7 nucleotides agree with TRBD2. V lost 5 bases to trimming and J lost 3 bases; unmatched junction nucleotides: 12. This CDR3 contains 16 residues. Germline assignment: CDR1 SGHAT and CDR2 FQNNGV. This CDR3 is CASSQETRGVEETQYF. In DNA, the CDR3 is TGTGCCAGCAGCCAAGAGACCCGGGGGGTCGAAGAGACCCAGTACTTC. The full variable domain, rest sourced from reference TRBV11-2 and TRBJ2-5, is EAGVAQSPRYKIIEKRQSVAFWCNPISGHATLYWYQQILGQGPKLLIQFQNNGVVDDSQLPKDRFSAERLKGVDSTLKIQPAKLEDSAVYLCASSQETRGVEETQYFGPGTRLLVL.

This clonotype occurred a few times. V usage is TRBV19 and J usage is TRBJ1-1; 7 bases are shared with TRBD1. J was trimmed by 6 bases and V by 9 bases; bases with no gene match: 16. The germline gives CDR1 LNHDA, CDR2 SQIVND (reference sequence). The CDR3 length is 15 residues. The DNA of the CDR3 is TGTGCCAGCTCACTCCGGGACCGGGACAGCCCTGAAGCTTTCTTT. Its protein is CASSLRDRDSPEAFF.

The count of this clonotype is one. The rearrangement joins TRBV7-9 to TRBJ1-4; 8 positions match TRBD1. CDR3 length: 18 amino acids. The germline V gene encodes CDR1 SEHNR and CDR2 FQNEAQ (reference sequence). The V segment lost 6 bases and the J segment 0 bases; nucleotides outside the gene matches: 12. This chain's CDR3 is CASSAGQGPSATNEKLFF. The CDR3 bases are TGTGCCAGCAGTGCCGGACAGGGACCGTCTGCAACTAATGAAAAACTGTTTTTT.

The chain carries TRBV29-1 and TRBJ1-4; D gene ambiguous. CDR3 length: 14 amino acids. Germline V gene sequence: CDR1 SQVTM, CDR2 ANQGSEA. CDR3 bases: TGCAGAAGATTCACAACCGCAACTAATGAAAAACTGTTTTTT. Translated: CRRFTTATNEKLFF.

Only a few counts were recorded for this clonotype. The V gene is TRBV12-3 or TRBV12-4, the J gene TRBJ1-4; TRBD1 is a possible D gene (5 bases). The CDR3 totals 14 residues. V gave up 8 bases and J gave up 0 bases, with 10 bases separating them. CDR3 region: CASGVTATNEKLFF. CDR3 DNA: TGTGCCAGCGGAGTGACAGCAACTAATGAAAAACTGTTTTTT.

In regard to this clonotype: An end of the junction differs from the germline gene, which may be a read error. The rearrangement joins TRBV5-1 to TRBJ2-5; 7 nucleotides align to TRBD1. The CDR3 has 15 residues. Germline CDR1 SGHRS, CDR2 YFSETQ. As DNA, the CDR3 is TGCGCCAGGAGCTTGTCCTGGGACAGCGAAGAGACCCAGTACTTC. Translated, it gives CARSLSWDSEETQYF.

This chain joins TRBV10-3 and TRBJ1-1; TRBD1 matches at 12 bases. V lost 6 bases, J lost 11 bases, and 10 bases stayed unmatched. Germline V gene data show CDR1 as ENHRY and CDR2 as SYGVKD. The CDR3 sequence is 14 residues long. The CDR3 spells CAIRSRDRGRDAFF. The CDR3 DNA reads TGTGCCATCAGGAGCCGGGACAGGGGGCGCGACGCTTTCTTT.

This clonotype has a handful of counts. The chain couples TRBV5-8 to TRBJ1-1; D perhaps matches TRBD1 (6 bases). CDR3 length equals 14 residues. V lost 4 bases and J lost 1, with 11 bases in between. CDR1 is SGHTS and CDR2 is YDEGEE in the germline V gene. This chain's CDR3 is CASSEQGANTEAFF. In nucleotides, the CDR3 is TGTGCCAGCAGCGAACAGGGCGCGAACACTGAAGCTTTCTTT.

This clonotype has ten or more counts. The V and J genes are TRBV20-1 and TRBJ2-7, with D perhaps matching TRBD2 (7 bases). The CDR3 extends over 13 amino acids. Trimming stripped 3 bases from V and 4 bases from J, with 13 bases between. Germline assignment: CDR1 DFQATT and CDR2 SNEGSKA (reference sequence). This CDR3 reads CSASGGADYEQYF. The CDR3 DNA follows: TGCAGTGCTAGTGGGGGGGCTGATTACGAGCAGTACTTC.

This clonotype showed up many times. The genes are TRBV10-3 and TRBJ2-6, with D perhaps matching TRBD1 or TRBD2 (5 bases each). The CDR3 has 13 residues. V lost 9 bases and J 0 bases, leaving 6 bases between the germline ends. Germline values: CDR1 ENHRY, CDR2 SYGVKD. CDR3 amino acids: CAMGTSGANVLTF. In DNA form, the CDR3 reads TGTGCCATGGGGACCTCTGGGGCCAACGTCCTGACTTTC.

The rearrangement uses TRBV12-3 or TRBV12-4 and TRBJ2-5; D is perhaps TRBD2 (6 bases). V was pared by 8 bases and J by 1 base, with 23 bases between. The CDR3 is made up of 17 amino acids. CDR3 sequence: CASSQTFSGTFQETQYF. CDR3 in DNA: TGTGCCAGCTCACAAACATTTAGCGGAACCTTCCAAGAGACCCAGTACTTC.

The sample holds a few counts of this clonotype. This sequence joins TRBV19 and TRBJ2-7; D might be TRBD1 (6 bases). Between the trimmed V and J ends, which lost 2 bases and 2 bases, there was a span of 13 bases. In germline, CDR1 is LNHDA, CDR2 SQIVND (reference sequence). The CDR3 length is 15 residues. The CDR3 here is CASSISLQGTYEQYF. Written as DNA, the CDR3 is TGTGCCAGTAGTATATCCCTCCAGGGGACCTACGAGCAGTACTTC.

At least ten counts were recorded for this clonotype. The rearrangement links TRBV13 to TRBJ2-5, with a weak D call TRBD2 (6 bases). This CDR3 has 13 amino acids. V lost 5 bases and J lost 1, with 8 bases in between. CDR1 and CDR2 (germline): PRHDT, FYEKMQ (reference sequence). The CDR3: CASSGGIQETQYF. The CDR3, as DNA: TGTGCCAGCAGCGGGGGGATCCAAGAGACCCAGTACTTC.

In regard to this clonotype: A read error may be the cause here, since a much bigger clone is one base away. The chain combines TRBV7-9 with TRBJ1-6, with 8 bases that match TRBD1. This CDR3 region has 16 residues. The J segment lost 0 bases and the V segment lost 5 bases, leaving 3 bases of the junction unmatched. Looked up from germline, CDR1 is SEHNR and CDR2 is FQNEAQ (reference sequence). CDR3: CASSRDRSSYNSPLHF. Written as DNA, the CDR3 is TGTGCCAGCAGCCGGGACAGGAGCTCCTATAATTCACCCCTCCACTTT.

This clonotype occurred many times. V is TRBV25-1 and J is TRBJ1-2; no firm D call. CDR1 and CDR2 from the germline V gene are MGHDK and SYGVNS. The V and J ends lost 3 bases and 0 bases respectively, with 11 bases between them. This CDR3 comprises 15 residues. Written as DNA, the CDR3 is TGTGCCAGCAGTGACGACCGGGGAGCTAACTATGGCTACACCTTC. Amino acid sequence: CASSDDRGANYGYTF.

This sequence joins TRBV5-1 and TRBJ2-2; possible D gene TRBD2, 5 bases. CDR1 is SGHRS, CDR2 YFSETQ, per germline. The V end lost 3 bases, the J end lost 5 bases, and 14 bases lay between the germline ends. The CDR3 has 15 residues. CDR3: CASSSPTEETGELFF. The CDR3 DNA sequence: TGCGCCAGCAGCTCCCCGACGGAGGAGACCGGGGAGCTGTTTTTT.

This clonotype was seen ten or more times. The chain links TRBV7-9 to TRBJ2-7, with 9 bases fitting TRBD1. The germline gives CDR1 SEHNR, CDR2 FQNEAQ (reference sequence). CDR3 size: 13 residues. The junction had 3 bases not matched to a gene; V was cut back by 3 bases and J by 6 bases. In nucleotides, the CDR3 is TGTGCCAGCAGCTTTGGACAGGGGCGCGAGCAGTACTTC. It is translated as CASSFGQGREQYF.

This clonotype was seen ten or more times. The chain has TRBV20-1 and TRBJ1-1; no firm D call. The germline gives CDR1 DFQATT, CDR2 SNEGSKA (reference sequence). This CDR3 is 14 amino acids long. V was pared by 3 bases and J by 2 bases, with 13 bases between. Here the CDR3 DNA reads TGCAGTGCTAGCAGTGGACGGGTCAACACTGAAGCTTTCTTT. The encoded protein is CSASSGRVNTEAFF.

This clonotype showed up just a few times. The chain links TRBV24-1 to TRBJ2-7; TRBD1 matches at 7 bases. The end of the DNA is better explained by TRBJ2-1, so the J call may be wrong. The germline CDR1 and CDR2 sequences are KGHDR and SFDVKD. The CDR3 runs to 16 residues. The CDR3 region is CATSDLGTVERNEQFF. CDR3 coding DNA: TGTGCCACCAGTGATTTAGGGACAGTCGAGAGGAATGAGCAGTTCTTC.

This clonotype has at least ten counts. The chain uses TRBV29-1 and TRBJ1-5; D is possibly TRBD1 (6 bases). The CDR3 loop spans 13 amino acids. V lost 6 bases and J 4 bases, leaving 13 bases between the germline ends. Germline V lookup: CDR1 SQVTM, CDR2 ANQGSEA. The CDR3 bases are TGCAGCGTCGTTTGGACAGCTAATCAGCCCCAGCATTTT. It specifies CSVVWTANQPQHF. Based on the CDR3 plus reference TRBV29-1 and TRBJ1-5, the full variable domain is SAVISQKPSRDICQRGTSLTIQCQVDSQVTMMFWYRQQPGQSLTLIATANQGSEATYESGFVIDKFPISRPNLTFSTLTVSNMSPEDSSIYLCSVVWTANQPQHFGDGTRLSIL.

This clonotype occurred many times. The gene calls are TRBV29-1 and TRBJ2-7; the D gene is possibly TRBD2 (6 bases). This CDR3 has 13 amino acids. CDR1 and CDR2 from the germline V gene are SQVTM and ANQGSEA. V was cut by 7 bases and J by 1 base, with 14 bases left in between. CDR3 in amino acids: CSGREGLSYEQYF. The CDR3 nucleotides are TGCAGCGGCCGCGAGGGACTTTCCTACGAGCAGTACTTC.

The chain joins TRBV20-1 to TRBJ1-1; D is unresolved. Looked up from germline, CDR1 is DFQATT and CDR2 is SNEGSKA (reference sequence). This CDR3 is 12 amino acids long. Trimming removed 5 bases from V and 1 base from J, with 8 bases in between. This CDR3 is CSAGRKNTEAFF. CDR3 bases: TGCAGTGCTGGACGGAAGAACACTGAAGCTTTCTTT.

This sequence joins TRBV6-6 and TRBJ1-1; D might be TRBD1 (5 bases). The germline V gene encodes CDR1 MNHNY and CDR2 SVGAGI (reference sequence). V was trimmed by 6 bases and J by 3 bases, leaving 11 bases between them. This CDR3 is 13 amino acids long. Here the CDR3 reads CASRRQTDTEAFF. The CDR3, as DNA: TGTGCCAGCAGGAGACAGACCGACACTGAAGCTTTCTTT.